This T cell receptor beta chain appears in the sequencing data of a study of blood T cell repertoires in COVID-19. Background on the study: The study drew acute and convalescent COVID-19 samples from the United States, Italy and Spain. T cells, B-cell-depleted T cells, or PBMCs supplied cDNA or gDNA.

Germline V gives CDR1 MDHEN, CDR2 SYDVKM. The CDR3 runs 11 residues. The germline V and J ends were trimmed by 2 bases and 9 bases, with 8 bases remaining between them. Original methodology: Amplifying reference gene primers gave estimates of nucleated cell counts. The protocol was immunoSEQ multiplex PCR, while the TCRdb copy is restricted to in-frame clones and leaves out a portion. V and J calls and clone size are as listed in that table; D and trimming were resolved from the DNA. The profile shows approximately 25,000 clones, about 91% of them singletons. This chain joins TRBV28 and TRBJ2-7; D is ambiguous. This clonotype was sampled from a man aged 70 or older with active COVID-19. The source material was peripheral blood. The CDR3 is CASSLRASQYF. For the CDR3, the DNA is TGTGCCAGCAGTTTACGAGCGTCGCAGTACTTC.